This T cell receptor beta chain is from a study of blood T cell repertoires in COVID-19. Generated by immunoSEQ multiplex PCR, the TCRdb table keeps only in-frame clones and is missing some. Altogether roughly 260,000 clones are present, approximately 86% being singletons, with the ten largest covering over 7.5%. The CDR3 length is 13 residues. Per the germline V gene, CDR1 is MGHDK and CDR2 is SYGVNS. V lost 4 bases to trimming and J lost 7 bases, with 13 bases between them. This sequence joins TRBV25-1 and TRBJ1-2, with D tentatively TRBD1 (5 bases). Sequencing was performed on peripheral blood. This receptor was identified in a man in his forties who had recovered from COVID-19. The CDR3 DNA reads as TGTGCCAGCAGTGGCCCTTCGGGGGGTGGCTACACCTTC. Translated, it gives CASSGPSGGGYTF.